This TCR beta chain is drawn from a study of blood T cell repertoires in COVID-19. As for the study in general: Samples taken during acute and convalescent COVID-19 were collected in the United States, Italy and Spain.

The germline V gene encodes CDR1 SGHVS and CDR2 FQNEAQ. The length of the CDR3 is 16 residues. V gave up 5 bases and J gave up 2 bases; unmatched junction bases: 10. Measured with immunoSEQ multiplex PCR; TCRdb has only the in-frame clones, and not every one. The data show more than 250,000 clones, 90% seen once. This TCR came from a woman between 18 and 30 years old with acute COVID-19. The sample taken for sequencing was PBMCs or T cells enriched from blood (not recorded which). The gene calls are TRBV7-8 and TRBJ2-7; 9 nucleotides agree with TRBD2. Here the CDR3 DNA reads TGTGCCAGCAGCAGTCTGGGCGGGAGGGCGACCTACGAGCAGTACTTC. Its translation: CASSSLGGRATYEQYF.